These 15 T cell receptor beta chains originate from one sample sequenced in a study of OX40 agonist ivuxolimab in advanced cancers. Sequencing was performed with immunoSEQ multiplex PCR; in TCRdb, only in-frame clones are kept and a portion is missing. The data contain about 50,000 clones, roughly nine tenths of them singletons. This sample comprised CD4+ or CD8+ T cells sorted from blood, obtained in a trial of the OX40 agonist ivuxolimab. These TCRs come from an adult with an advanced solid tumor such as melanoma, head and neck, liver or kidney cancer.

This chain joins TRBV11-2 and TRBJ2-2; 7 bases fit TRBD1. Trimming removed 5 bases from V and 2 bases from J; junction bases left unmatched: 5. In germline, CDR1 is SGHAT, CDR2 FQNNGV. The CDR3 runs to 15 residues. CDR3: CASSPRDSNTGELFF. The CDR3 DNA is TGTGCCAGCAGCCCCCGGGACAGTAACACCGGGGAGCTGTTTTTT.

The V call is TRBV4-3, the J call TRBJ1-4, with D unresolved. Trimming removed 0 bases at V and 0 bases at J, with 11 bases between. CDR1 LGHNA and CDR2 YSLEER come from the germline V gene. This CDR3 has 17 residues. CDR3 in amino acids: CASSQDFVRATNEKLFF. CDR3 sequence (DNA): TGCGCCAGCAGCCAAGATTTCGTCCGTGCAACTAATGAAAAACTGTTTTTT.

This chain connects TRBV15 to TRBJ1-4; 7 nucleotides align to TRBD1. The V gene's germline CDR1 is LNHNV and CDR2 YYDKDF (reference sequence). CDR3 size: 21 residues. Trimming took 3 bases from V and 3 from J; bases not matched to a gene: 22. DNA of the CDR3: TGTGCCACCAGCAGCCGCCTTTCCCCCAAAAGGGACAGCGAAGCTAATGAAAAACTGTTTTTT. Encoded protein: CATSSRLSPKRDSEANEKLFF. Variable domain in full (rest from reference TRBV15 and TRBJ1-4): DAMVIQNPRYQVTQFGKPVTLSCSQTLNHNVMYWYQQKSSQAPKLLFHYYDKDFNNEADTPDNFQSRRPNTSFCFLDIRSPGLGDTAMYLCATSSRLSPKRDSEANEKLFFGSGTQLSVL.

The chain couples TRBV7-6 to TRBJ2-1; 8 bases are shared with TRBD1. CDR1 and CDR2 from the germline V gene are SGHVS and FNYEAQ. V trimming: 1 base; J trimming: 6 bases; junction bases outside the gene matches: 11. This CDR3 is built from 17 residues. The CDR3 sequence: CASSLVSGRGLGNEQFF. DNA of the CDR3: TGTGCCAGCAGCTTAGTATCGGGCAGGGGGCTGGGCAATGAGCAGTTCTTC.

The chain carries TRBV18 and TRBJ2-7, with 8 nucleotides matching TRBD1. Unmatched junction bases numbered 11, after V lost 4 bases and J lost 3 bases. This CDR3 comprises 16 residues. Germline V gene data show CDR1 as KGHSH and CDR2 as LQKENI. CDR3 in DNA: TGTGCCAGCTCACACAACAGGGGGGTGGGCCGCTACGAGCAGTACGTC. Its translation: CASSHNRGVGRYEQYV.

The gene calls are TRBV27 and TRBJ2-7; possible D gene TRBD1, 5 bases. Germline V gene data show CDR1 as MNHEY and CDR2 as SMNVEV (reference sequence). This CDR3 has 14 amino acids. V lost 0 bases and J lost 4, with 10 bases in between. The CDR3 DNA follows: TGTGCCAGCAGTTTATCAGGGGTGGGGTACGAGCAGTACTTC. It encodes CASSLSGVGYEQYF.

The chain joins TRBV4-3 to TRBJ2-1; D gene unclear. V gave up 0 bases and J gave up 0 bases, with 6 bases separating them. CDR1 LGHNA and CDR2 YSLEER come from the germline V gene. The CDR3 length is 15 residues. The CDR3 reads CASSQDKFSYNEQFF. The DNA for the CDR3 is TGCGCCAGCAGCCAAGACAAGTTCTCCTACAATGAGCAGTTCTTC.

CDR3 sequence reads: CASRPVGHYEQYV. The CDR3 DNA reads TGTGCCAGCAGGCCGGTCGGACACTACGAGCAGTACGTC. The rearrangement joins TRBV27 to TRBJ2-7, with a tentative D call TRBD1 (5 bases). Germline V gene lookup returns CDR1 MNHEY and CDR2 SMNVEV (reference sequence). Trimming stripped 6 bases from V and 3 bases from J, with 12 bases between. This CDR3 spans 13 amino acids.

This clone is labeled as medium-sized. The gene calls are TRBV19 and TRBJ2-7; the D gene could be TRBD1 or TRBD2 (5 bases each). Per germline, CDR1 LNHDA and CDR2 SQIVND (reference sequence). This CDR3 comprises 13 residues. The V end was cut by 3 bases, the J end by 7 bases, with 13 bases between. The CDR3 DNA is TGTGCCAGTAGTATCGCGACATGGGGGGAGCAGTACTTC. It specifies CASSIATWGEQYF.

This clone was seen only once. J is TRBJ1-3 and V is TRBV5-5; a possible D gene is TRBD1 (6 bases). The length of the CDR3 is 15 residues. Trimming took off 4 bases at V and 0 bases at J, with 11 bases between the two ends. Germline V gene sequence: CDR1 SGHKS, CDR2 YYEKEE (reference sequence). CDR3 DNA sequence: TGTGCCAGCAGCCGACAGGCTACCTCTGGAAACACCATATATTTT. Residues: CASSRQATSGNTIYF.

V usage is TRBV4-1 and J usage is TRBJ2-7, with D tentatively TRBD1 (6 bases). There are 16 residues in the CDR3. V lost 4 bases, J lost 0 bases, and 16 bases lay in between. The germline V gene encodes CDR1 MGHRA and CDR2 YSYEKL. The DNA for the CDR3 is TGCGCCAGCAGCCGCGATCCGGGACACAGCTCCTACGAGCAGTACGTC. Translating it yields CASSRDPGHSSYEQYV.

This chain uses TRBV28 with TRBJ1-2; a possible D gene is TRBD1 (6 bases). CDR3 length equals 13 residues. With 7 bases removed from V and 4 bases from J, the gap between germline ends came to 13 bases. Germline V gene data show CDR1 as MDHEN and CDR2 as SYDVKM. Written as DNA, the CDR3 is TGTGCCAGCAAGCTACAGGGAACCTATGGCTACACCTTC. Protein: CASKLQGTYGYTF.

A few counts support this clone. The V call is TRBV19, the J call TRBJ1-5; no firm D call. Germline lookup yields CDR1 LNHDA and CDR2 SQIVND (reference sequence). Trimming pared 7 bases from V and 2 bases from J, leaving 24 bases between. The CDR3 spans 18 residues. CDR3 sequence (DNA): TGTGCCAGTAAAGACGGATCTCCAACCATGATGGGCAATCAGCCCCAGCATTTT. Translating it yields CASKDGSPTMMGNQPQHF.

As DNA, the CDR3 is TGTGCCAGCAGTTTATCAGTGAGGCGGGGGCAGCCCCAGCATTTT. Its translation is CASSLSVRRGQPQHF. The chain carries TRBV28 and TRBJ1-5; a weak D match, TRBD1 (5 bases). The germline gives CDR1 MDHEN, CDR2 SYDVKM. CDR3 length: 15 amino acids. Trimming stripped 1 base from V and 7 bases from J, with 14 bases between.

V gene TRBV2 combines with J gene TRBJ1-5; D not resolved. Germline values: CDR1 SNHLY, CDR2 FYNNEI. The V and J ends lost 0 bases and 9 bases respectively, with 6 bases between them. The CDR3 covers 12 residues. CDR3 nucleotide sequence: TGTGCCAGCAGTGAAGCAGGAGGGCCCCAGCATTTT. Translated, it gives CASSEAGGPQHF.